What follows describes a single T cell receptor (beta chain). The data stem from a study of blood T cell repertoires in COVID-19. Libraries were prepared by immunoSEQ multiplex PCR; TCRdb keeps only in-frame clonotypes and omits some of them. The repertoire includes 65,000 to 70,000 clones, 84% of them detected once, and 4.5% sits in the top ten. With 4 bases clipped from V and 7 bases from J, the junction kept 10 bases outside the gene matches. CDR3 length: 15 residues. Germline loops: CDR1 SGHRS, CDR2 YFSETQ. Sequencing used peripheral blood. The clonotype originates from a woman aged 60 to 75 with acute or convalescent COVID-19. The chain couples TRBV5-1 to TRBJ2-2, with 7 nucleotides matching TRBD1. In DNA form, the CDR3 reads TGCGCCAGCAGCAGGACGACAGGGTCGGGCGGGGAGCTGTTTTTT. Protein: CASSRTTGSGGELFF.